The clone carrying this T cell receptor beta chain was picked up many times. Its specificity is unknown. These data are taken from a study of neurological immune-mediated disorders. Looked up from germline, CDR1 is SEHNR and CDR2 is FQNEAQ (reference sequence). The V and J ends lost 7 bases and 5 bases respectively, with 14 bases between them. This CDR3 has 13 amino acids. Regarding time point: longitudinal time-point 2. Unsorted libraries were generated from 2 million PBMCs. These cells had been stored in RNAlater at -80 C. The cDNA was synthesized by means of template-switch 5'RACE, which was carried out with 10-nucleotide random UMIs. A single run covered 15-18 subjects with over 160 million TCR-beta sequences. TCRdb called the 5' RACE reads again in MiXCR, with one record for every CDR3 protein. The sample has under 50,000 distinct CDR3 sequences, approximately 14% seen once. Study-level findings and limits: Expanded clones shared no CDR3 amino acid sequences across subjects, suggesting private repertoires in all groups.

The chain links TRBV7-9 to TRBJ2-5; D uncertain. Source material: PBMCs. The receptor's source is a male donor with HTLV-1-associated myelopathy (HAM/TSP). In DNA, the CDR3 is TGTGCCAGCATCCCAGACCGGGCGGAGACCCAGTACTTC. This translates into CASIPDRAETQYF.